This is a list of T cell receptor beta chains from one sample in a study of blood T cell repertoires in COVID-19. TCRdb's table, derived via immunoSEQ multiplex PCR, lists solely in-frame clones and lacks some. The sample shows about 190,000 clones, less than 85% of them seen only once. Sequencing was performed on peripheral blood. The origin of the receptors is a man aged 45-65 years who had recovered from COVID-19. The CDR3 runs from the conserved cysteine through the conserved F or W. Fields, in order: clone size, CDR3 length, V gene, J gene, D gene, CDR3 protein, CDR3 DNA. The D gene is left open where the match is weak. Part of the rows lack a size; the others show once, few, many or a class for expanded clones.

-	16	TRBV5-8	TRBJ2-3	TRBD2	CASSLGSGTYTDTQYF	TGTGCCAGCAGCTTGGGTAGCGGGACTTACACAGATACGCAGTATTTT
once	14	TRBV4-1	TRBJ2-1	TRBD2	CASKDRAGGEEQFF	TGCGCCAGCAAAGATCGAGCGGGAGGTGAAGAGCAGTTCTTC
-	15	TRBV9	TRBJ1-6	-	CASSVEGGLSSPLHF	TGTGCCAGCAGCGTAGAGGGGGGGCTGTCTTCACCCCTCCACTTT
-	11	TRBV5-1	TRBJ2-3	-	CASRATDTQYF	TGCGCCAGCAGGGCCACAGATACGCAGTATTTT
-	16	TRBV18	TRBJ2-7	TRBD2	CASSPRGLAITYEQYF	TGTGCCAGCTCACCGAGAGGACTAGCGATAACCTACGAGCAGTACTTC
-	13	TRBV2	TRBJ1-3	-	CASRFGVGNTIYF	TGTGCCAGCAGGTTCGGGGTTGGAAACACCATATATTTT
-	14	TRBV28	TRBJ1-3	TRBD1	CASSWGQGFGTIYF	TGTGCCAGCAGTTGGGGACAGGGTTTCGGAACCATATATTTT
-	15	TRBV3-1/TRBV3-2	TRBJ1-3	-	CASSSQVVSGNTIYF	TGTGCCAGCAGTTCACAGGTAGTCTCTGGAAACACCATATATTTT
-	13	TRBV20-1	TRBJ1-5	-	CSASRVSNQPQHF	TGCAGTGCTAGTCGGGTTAGCAATCAGCCCCAGCATTTT
-	14	TRBV7-9	TRBJ2-7	TRBD1	CASSRQGNTGEQYF	TGTGCCAGCAGCCGACAGGGAAACACGGGGGAGCAGTACTTC
-	15	TRBV7-8	TRBJ1-3	-	CASSSYGEGGNTIYF	TGTGCCAGCAGCTCTTATGGGGAGGGAGGAAACACCATATATTTT
-	16	TRBV3-1/TRBV3-2	TRBJ2-7	TRBD2	CASSPSGTSGRAGQYF	TGTGCCAGCAGCCCTTCCGGAACTAGCGGGAGGGCCGGGCAGTACTTC
-	14	TRBV5-1	TRBJ2-1	-	CASSISGSYNEQFF	TGCGCCAGCAGCATTAGCGGCTCCTACAATGAGCAGTTCTTC
-	16	TRBV19	TRBJ2-2	TRBD2	CASSNSAGTNTGELFF	TGTGCCAGTAGTAACTCAGCGGGAACGAACACCGGGGAGCTGTTTTTT
-	15	TRBV28	TRBJ2-3	-	CASSFQGTSTDTQYF	TGTGCCAGCAGTTTTCAGGGGACGAGCACAGATACGCAGTATTTT
-	15	TRBV18	TRBJ1-6	TRBD1	CASSDLGTVRSPLHF	TGTGCCAGCTCCGACCTTGGGACAGTGAGGTCACCCCTCCACTTT
-	15	TRBV18	TRBJ2-6	TRBD1	CASSMTGSGANVLTF	TGTGCCAGCTCTATGACAGGGTCTGGGGCCAACGTCCTGACTTTC
-	17	TRBV27	TRBJ1-6	TRBD1	CASRYRDRGPNNSPLHF	TGTGCCAGCAGATATAGGGACAGGGGCCCCAACAATTCACCCCTCCACTTT
once	13	TRBV7-2	TRBJ2-3	-	CASSSGAERTQYF	TGTGCCAGCAGCTCAGGGGCAGAGCGTACGCAGTATTTT
once	17	TRBV27	TRBJ2-7	-	CASSLSGQTGHFYEQYF	TGTGCCAGCAGTTTATCGGGGCAAACGGGACACTTCTACGAGCAGTACTTC
few	13	TRBV12-3/TRBV12-4	TRBJ2-3	-	CASCWLETDTQYF	TGTGCCAGCTGCTGGCTAGAAACAGATACGCAGTATTTT
-	13	TRBV2	TRBJ2-3	-	CASSFRRGDTQYF	TGTGCCAGCAGCTTCCGCAGGGGAGATACGCAGTATTTT
once	14	TRBV3-1/TRBV3-2	TRBJ1-6	-	CASSPREANSPLHF	TGTGCCAGCAGTCCCAGGGAGGCGAATTCACCCCTCCACTTT
-	15	TRBV28	TRBJ1-5	-	CASSTLSGSNQPQHF	TGTGCCAGCTCAACCTTATCGGGTTCCAATCAGCCCCAGCATTTT
-	14	TRBV7-2	TRBJ2-7	-	CASSHTVRGYEQYF	TGTGCCAGCAGTCACACGGTACGAGGTTACGAGCAGTACTTC
-	14	TRBV11-1	TRBJ2-7	-	CASSFSGGGYEQYF	TGTGCCAGCAGCTTCTCGGGGGGCGGCTACGAGCAGTACTTC
-	13	TRBV6-6	TRBJ1-4	-	CASSPKLKEKLFF	TGTGCCAGCAGCCCCAAGCTCAAGGAAAAACTGTTTTTT
-	16	TRBV10-3	TRBJ2-1	TRBD2	CAISDRSGEIFNEQFF	TGTGCCATCAGCGATCGTAGCGGGGAGATTTTCAATGAGCAGTTCTTC
-	15	TRBV7-8	TRBJ2-7	TRBD2	CASSFGVGGRYEQYF	TGTGCCAGCAGCTTTGGGGTGGGCGGGAGATACGAGCAGTACTTC